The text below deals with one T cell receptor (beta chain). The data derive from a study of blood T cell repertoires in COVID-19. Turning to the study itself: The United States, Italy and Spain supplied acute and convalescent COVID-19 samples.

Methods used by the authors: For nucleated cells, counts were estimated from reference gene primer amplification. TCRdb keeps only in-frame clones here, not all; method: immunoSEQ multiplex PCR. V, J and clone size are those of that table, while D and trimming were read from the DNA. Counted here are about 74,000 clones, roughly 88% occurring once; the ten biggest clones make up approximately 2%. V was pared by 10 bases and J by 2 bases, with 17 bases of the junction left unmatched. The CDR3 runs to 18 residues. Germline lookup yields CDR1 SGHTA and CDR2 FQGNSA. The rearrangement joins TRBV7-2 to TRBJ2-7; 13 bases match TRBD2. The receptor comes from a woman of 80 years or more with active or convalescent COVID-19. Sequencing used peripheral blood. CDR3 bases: TGTGCCACGCCGCAGGGGACTAGCGGGAATCTACCGACCTACGAGCAGTACTTC. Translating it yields CATPQGTSGNLPTYEQYF.